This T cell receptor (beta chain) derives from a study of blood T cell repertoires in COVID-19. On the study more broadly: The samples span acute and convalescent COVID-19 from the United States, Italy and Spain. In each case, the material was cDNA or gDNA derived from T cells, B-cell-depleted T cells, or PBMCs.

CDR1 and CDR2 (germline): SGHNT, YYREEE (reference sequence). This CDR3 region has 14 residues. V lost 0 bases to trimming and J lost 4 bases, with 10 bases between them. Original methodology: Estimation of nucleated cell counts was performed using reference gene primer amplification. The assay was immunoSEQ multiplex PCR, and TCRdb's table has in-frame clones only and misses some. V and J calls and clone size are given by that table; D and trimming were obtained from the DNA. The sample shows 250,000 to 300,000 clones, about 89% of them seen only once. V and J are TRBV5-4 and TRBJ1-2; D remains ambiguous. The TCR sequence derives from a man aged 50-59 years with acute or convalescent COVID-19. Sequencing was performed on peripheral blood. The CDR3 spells CASSLERVIYGYTF. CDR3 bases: TGTGCCAGCAGCTTGGAGAGGGTTATCTATGGCTACACCTTC.